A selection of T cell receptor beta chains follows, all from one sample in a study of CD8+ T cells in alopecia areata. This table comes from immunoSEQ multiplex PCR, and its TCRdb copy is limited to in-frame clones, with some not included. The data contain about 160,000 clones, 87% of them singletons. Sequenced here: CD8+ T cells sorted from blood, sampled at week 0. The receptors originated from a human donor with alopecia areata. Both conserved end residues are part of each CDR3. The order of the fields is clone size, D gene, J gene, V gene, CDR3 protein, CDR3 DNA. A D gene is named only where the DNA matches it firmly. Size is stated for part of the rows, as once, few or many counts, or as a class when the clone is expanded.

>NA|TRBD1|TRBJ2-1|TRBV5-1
CASSLVGTEIYNEQFF
TGCGCCAGCAGCTTGGTAGGGACAGAGATCTACAATGAGCAGTTCTTC
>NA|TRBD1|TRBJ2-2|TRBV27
CASSLVGQRTGELFF
TGTGCCAGCAGTTTGGTGGGACAGCGAACCGGGGAGCTGTTTTTT
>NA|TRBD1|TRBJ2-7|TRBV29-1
CSVGAGGTYEQYF
TGCAGCGTGGGGGCAGGGGGAACCTACGAGCAGTACTTC
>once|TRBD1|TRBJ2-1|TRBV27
CASSYTGGAYNEQFF
TGTGCCAGCAGCTATACAGGGGGCGCCTACAATGAGCAGTTCTTC
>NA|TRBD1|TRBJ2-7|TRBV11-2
CASSHRQGTLYEQYF
TGTGCCAGCAGCCACCGACAGGGGACCCTCTACGAGCAGTACTTC
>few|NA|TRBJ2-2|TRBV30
CAWSVGVSGTGELFF
TGTGCCTGGAGTGTAGGGGTTTCGGGCACCGGGGAGCTGTTTTTT
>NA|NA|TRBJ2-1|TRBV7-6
CASYPLTENFLVNEQFF
TGTGCCAGCTACCCCCTAACCGAGAATTTCTTAGTCAATGAGCAGTTCTTC
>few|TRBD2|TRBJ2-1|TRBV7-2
CASSFVAGGSYNEQFF
TGTGCCAGCAGCTTTGTTGCGGGAGGCTCCTACAATGAGCAGTTCTTC
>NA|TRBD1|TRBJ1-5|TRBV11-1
CASSQGGDRNQPQHF
TGTGCCAGCAGCCAAGGAGGGGACAGGAATCAGCCCCAGCATTTT
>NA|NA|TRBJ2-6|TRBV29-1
CSVEDRQGKSGANVLTF
TGCAGCGTTGAAGATCGGCAGGGAAAATCTGGGGCCAACGTCCTGACTTTC
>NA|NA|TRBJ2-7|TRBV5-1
CASSLGPDYEQYF
TGCGCCAGCAGCTTAGGGCCAGACTACGAGCAGTACTTC
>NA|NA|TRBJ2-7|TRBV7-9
CASSSSLLPSEQYF
TGTGCCAGCAGCTCTAGTTTACTTCCCTCCGAGCAGTACTTC
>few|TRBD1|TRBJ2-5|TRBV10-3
CAIRTGEETQYF
TGTGCCATCAGAACAGGGGAGGAGACCCAGTACTTC
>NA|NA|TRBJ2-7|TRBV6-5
CASSSWMGYEQYF
TGTGCCAGCAGTTCCTGGATGGGTTACGAGCAGTACTTC
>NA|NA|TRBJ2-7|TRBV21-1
CASSSKSGGPAYEQYF
TGTGCCAGCAGCTCTAAGTCGGGGGGTCCAGCCTACGAGCAGTACTTC
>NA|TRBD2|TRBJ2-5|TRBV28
CASSSGRADKKTQYF
TGTGCCAGCAGTTCCGGGAGGGCCGATAAGAAGACCCAGTACTTC
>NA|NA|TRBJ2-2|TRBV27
CASCGSLILSEYTGELFF
TGTGCCAGCTGCGGCTCCTTAATCCTATCCGAATACACCGGGGAGCTGTTTTTT
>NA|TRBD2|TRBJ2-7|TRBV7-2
CASSLWGGNYEQYF
TGTGCCAGCAGCTTATGGGGGGGAAACTACGAGCAGTACTTC
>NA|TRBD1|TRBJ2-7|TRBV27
CASSIGQGAYEQYF
TGTGCCAGCAGTATTGGACAGGGGGCCTACGAGCAGTACTTC
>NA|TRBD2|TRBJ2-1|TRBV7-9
CASRVAGVIIDNEQFF
TGTGCCAGCAGGGTAGCGGGAGTGATTATCGACAATGAGCAGTTCTTC
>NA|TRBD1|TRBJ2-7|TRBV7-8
CASSFGQGVNEQYF
TGTGCCAGCAGCTTTGGACAGGGGGTAAACGAGCAGTACTTC
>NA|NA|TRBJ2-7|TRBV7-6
CASSLAVKGSPYEQYF
TGTGCCAGCAGCTTAGCCGTTAAGGGGTCCCCTTACGAGCAGTACTTC
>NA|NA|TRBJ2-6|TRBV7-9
CASSLTGVLTF
TGTGCCAGCAGCTTGACGGGCGTCCTGACTTTC
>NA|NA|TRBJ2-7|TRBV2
CASSEFGGGLSAYEQYF
TGTGCCAGCAGTGAATTTGGAGGAGGACTGTCTGCCTACGAGCAGTACTTC
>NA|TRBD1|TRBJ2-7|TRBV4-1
CASSQAGTGTYEQYF
TGCGCCAGCAGCCAGGCCGGGACAGGGACCTACGAGCAGTACTTC
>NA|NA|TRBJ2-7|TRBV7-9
CASSLVLYEQYF
TGTGCCAGCAGCTTAGTCCTCTACGAGCAGTACTTC
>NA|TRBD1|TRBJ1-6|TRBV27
CASSSRDRGQSPLHF
TGTGCCAGCAGTTCCCGGGACAGGGGGCAATCACCCCTCCACTTT
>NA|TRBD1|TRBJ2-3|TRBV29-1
CSVEVGTGVPDTQYF
TGCAGCGTTGAAGTCGGGACAGGGGTTCCAGATACGCAGTATTTT
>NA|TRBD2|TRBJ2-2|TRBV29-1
CSVELRAGVYTGELFF
TGCAGCGTTGAACTCCGGGCGGGAGTTTACACCGGGGAGCTGTTTTTT
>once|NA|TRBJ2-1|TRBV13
CASSLGGSSGEQFF
TGTGCCAGCAGCTTAGGAGGTTCAAGCGGGGAGCAGTTCTTC
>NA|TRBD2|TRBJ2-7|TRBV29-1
CSVDTGTSSYEQYF
TGCAGCGTAGACACCGGGACTAGCTCCTACGAGCAGTACTTC
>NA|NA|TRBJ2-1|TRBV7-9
CASSLGSRGNEQFF
TGTGCCAGCAGCTTAGGCTCTCGGGGGAATGAGCAGTTCTTC
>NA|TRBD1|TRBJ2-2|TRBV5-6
CASSLGGRPGQQTGELFF
TGTGCCAGCAGCTTGGGGGGCCGCCCGGGACAGCAGACCGGGGAGCTGTTTTTT
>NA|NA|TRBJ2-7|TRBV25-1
CASSAPSPYEQYF
TGTGCCAGCAGTGCCCCCAGCCCTTACGAGCAGTACTTC
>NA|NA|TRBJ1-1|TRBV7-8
CASSPGGEAFF
TGTGCCAGCAGCCCTGGCGGTGAAGCTTTCTTT
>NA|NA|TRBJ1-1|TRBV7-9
CASSLGRGAEAFF
TGTGCCAGCAGCTTAGGGAGGGGCGCTGAAGCTTTCTTT
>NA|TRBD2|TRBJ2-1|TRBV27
CASSSWTSGNEQFF
TGTGCCAGCAGTTCATGGACTAGCGGCAATGAGCAGTTCTTC
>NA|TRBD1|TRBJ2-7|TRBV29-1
CSVGQGANEQYF
TGCAGCGTTGGACAGGGGGCCAACGAGCAGTACTTC
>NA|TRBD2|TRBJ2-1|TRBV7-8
CASSSTSGVNEQFF
TGTGCCAGCAGCTCGACTAGCGGGGTAAATGAGCAGTTCTTC
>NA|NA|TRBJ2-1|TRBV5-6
CASKGGLSGDEQFF
TGTGCCAGCAAGGGGGGCCTAAGCGGGGATGAGCAGTTCTTC
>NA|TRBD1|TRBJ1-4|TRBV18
CASSLTGTGVEKLFF
TGTGCCAGCTCACTTACCGGGACAGGGGTGGAAAAACTGTTTTTT
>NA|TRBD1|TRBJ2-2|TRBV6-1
CASTPGQGEVGELFF
TGTGCCAGCACCCCGGGACAGGGGGAGGTCGGGGAGCTGTTTTTT
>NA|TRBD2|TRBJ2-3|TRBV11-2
CASSLRLAGGSDTQYF
TGTGCCAGCAGCTTAAGACTAGCGGGGGGCTCAGATACGCAGTATTTT
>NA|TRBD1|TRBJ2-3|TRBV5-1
CASREWTGRSTDTQYF
TGCGCCAGCAGAGAATGGACAGGACGTAGCACAGATACGCAGTATTTT
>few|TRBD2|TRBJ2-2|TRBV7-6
CASSTQAGGQIVNTGELFF
TGTGCCAGCAGCACCCAAGCGGGAGGGCAAATTGTTAACACCGGGGAGCTGTTTTTT
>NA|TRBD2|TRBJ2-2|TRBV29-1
CSVDRRGANTGELFF
TGCAGCGTTGACCGTCGGGGGGCGAACACCGGGGAGCTGTTTTTT
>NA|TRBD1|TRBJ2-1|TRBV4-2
CASSQDLPDRSSYNEQFF
TGTGCCAGCAGCCAAGATCTACCGGACAGGAGCTCCTACAATGAGCAGTTCTTC
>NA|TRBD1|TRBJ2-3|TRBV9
CASSAGQGLGVAQYF
TGTGCCAGCAGCGCGGGACAGGGCCTGGGAGTTGCGCAGTATTTT
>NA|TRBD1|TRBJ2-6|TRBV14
CASSHLPGQGDSGANVLTF
TGTGCCAGCAGCCACCTACCGGGACAGGGAGACTCTGGGGCCAACGTCCTGACTTTC
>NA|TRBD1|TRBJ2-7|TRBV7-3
CASSHGPGQGSGEQYF
TGTGCCAGCAGCCACGGGCCGGGACAGGGGTCCGGCGAGCAGTACTTC
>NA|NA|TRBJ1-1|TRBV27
CASSLGFREGNTEAFF
TGTGCCAGCAGTTTAGGTTTTCGGGAAGGGAACACTGAAGCTTTCTTT
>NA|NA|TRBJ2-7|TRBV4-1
CASSLHLEQYF
TGCGCCAGCAGCCTTCATCTCGAGCAGTACTTC
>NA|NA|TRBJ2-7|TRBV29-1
CSAAERLGEQYF
TGCAGCGCTGCGGAGCGTTTGGGGGAGCAGTACTTC
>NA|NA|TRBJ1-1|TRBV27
CASSSTGTEAFF
TGTGCCAGCAGTTCCACGGGGACTGAAGCTTTCTTT
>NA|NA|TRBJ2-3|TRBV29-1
CSVEQPRARTDTQYF
TGCAGCGTTGAACAGCCGAGGGCTCGCACAGATACGCAGTATTTT
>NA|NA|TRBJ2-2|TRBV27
CASSLSGGGELFF
TGTGCCAGCAGTTTATCAGGGGGCGGGGAGCTGTTTTTT
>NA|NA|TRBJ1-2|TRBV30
CAFQGSYGYTF
TGTGCGTTTCAGGGGAGCTATGGCTACACCTTC